What follows is one T cell receptor (delta chain) and its context. Its specificity is not known. The data were obtained in a study of Vδ1+ human thymocytes. Study-wide points: Highly polyclonal TRG and TRD repertoires with Gaussian CDR3 length distributions appeared in thymus. Around 20% of thymic delta-chain sequences were Vdelta2, with few Vdelta3, unlike blood Vdelta1+ controls. Donors shared many TRG clonotypes but few TRD clonotypes.

Thymocytes were sorted as CD3+ TCRVdelta1+ TCRVdelta2- after alphabeta T cell depletion. Sorted Vdelta1+ thymocytes were roughly 97% to 99.6% pure. CDR1 is TSWWSYY, CDR2 QGS, per germline. This CDR3 region has 19 residues. V shed 4 bases and J shed 3 bases, with 27 bases lying between them. The template was reverse-transcribed extracted RNA. Multiplex PCR used pooled V-gene forward primers and a constant-region reverse primer to amplify CDR3s. TCRdb re-called the multiplex PCR reads via CATT. The data hold some 19,000 delta-chain clones, with more than 8% observed a single time. The receptor's source is a child younger than two who had congenital heart surgery. The chain couples TRDV1 to TRDJ1; no reliable D call. No J segment appears in TCRdb, so it was assigned here by matching the sequence to germline. Sequenced material: Vdelta1+ gamma-delta thymocytes from the thymus. Subset meaning: FACS-sorted CD3+ TCRalphabeta- TCRVdelta1+ TCRVdelta2- thymocytes. The CDR3 reads CALGAKGRYPYPLPDKLIF. The CDR3 DNA sequence: TGTGCTCTTGGGGCTAAAGGGAGGTACCCATACCCTCTCCCCGATAAACTCATCTTT.